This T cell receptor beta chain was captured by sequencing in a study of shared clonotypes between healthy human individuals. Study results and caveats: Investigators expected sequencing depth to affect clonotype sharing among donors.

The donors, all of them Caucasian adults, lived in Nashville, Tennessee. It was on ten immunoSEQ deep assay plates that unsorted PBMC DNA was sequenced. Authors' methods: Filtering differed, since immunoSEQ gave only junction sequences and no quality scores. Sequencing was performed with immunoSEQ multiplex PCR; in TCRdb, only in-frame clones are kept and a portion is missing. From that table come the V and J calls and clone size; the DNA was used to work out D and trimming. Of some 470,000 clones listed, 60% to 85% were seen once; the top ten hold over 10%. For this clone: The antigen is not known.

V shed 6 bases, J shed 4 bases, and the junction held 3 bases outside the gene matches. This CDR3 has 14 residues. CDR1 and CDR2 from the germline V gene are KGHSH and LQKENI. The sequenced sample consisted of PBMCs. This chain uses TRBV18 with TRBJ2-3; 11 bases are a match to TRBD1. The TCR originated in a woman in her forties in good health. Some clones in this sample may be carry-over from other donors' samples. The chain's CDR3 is CASSWDRGSDTQYF. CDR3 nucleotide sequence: TGTGCCAGCTCCTGGGACAGGGGGTCAGATACGCAGTATTTT.